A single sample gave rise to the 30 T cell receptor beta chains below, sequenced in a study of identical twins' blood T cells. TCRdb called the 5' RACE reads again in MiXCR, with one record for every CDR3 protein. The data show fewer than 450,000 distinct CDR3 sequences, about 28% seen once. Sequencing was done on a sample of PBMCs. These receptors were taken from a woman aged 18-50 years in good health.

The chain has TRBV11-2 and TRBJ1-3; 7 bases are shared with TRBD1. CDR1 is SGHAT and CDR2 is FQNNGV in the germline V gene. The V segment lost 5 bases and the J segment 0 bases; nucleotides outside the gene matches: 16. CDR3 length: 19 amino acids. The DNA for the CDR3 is TGTGCCAGCAGCCTACACTTTCCCCGGGACAGAATCTCTGGAAACACCATATATTTT. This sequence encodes CASSLHFPRDRISGNTIYF.

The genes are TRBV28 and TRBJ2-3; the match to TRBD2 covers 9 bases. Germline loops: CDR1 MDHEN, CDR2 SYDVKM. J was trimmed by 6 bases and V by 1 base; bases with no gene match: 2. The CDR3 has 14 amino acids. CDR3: CASSLLAGDDTQYF. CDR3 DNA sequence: TGTGCCAGCAGTTTATTAGCGGGAGACGATACGCAGTATTTT.

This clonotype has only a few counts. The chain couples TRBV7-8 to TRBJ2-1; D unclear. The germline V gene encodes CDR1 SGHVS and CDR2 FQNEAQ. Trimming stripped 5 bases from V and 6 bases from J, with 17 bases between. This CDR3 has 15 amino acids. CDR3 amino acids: CASSRARFTPNEQFF. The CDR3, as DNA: TGTGCCAGCAGCCGAGCTAGGTTTACCCCCAATGAGCAGTTCTTC.

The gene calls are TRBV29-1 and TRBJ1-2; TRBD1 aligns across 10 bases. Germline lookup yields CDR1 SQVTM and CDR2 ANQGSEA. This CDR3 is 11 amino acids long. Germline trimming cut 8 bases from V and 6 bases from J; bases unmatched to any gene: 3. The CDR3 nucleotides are TGCAGCTCGGGACAGGGGCATGGCTACACCTTC. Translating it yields CSSGQGHGYTF.

The CDR3 loop reads CASSPPDRAVLWQHGYTF. CDR3 sequence (DNA): TGTGCCAGCAGCCCCCCCGACAGGGCAGTATTATGGCAGCATGGCTACACCTTC. The chain employs TRBV3-1 and TRBJ1-2; 7 bases align to TRBD1. The CDR3 loop spans 18 amino acids. V lost 4 bases to trimming and J lost 6 bases; unmatched junction nucleotides: 20. From germline, CDR1 is LGHDT and CDR2 YNNKEL (reference sequence).

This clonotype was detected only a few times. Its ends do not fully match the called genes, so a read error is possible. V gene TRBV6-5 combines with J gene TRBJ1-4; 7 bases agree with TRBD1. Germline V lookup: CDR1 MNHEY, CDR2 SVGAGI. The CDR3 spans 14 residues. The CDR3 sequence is CASSNSDRPVKLFF. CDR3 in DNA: TGTGCCAGCAGTAACTCGGACAGGCCTGTAAAACTGTTTTTT.

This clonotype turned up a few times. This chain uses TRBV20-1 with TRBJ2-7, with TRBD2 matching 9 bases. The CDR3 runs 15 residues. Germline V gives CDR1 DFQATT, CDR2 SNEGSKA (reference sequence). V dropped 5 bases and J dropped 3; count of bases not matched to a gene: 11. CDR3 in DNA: TGCAGTGCTGGACTCTTGGCTAGCGGGAACTACGAGCAGTACTTC. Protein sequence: CSAGLLASGNYEQYF.

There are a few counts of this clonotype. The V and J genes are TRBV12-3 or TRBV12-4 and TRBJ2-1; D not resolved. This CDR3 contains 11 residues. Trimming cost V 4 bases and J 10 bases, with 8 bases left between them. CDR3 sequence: CASSSIKEQFF. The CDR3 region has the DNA TGTGCCAGCAGTTCAATTAAGGAGCAGTTCTTC.

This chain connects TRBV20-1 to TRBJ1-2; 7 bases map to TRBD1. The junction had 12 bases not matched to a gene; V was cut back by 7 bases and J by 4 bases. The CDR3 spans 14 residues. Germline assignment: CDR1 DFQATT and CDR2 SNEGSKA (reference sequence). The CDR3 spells CSVNTSPGGYGYTF. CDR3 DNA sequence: TGCAGTGTCAACACCTCTCCAGGGGGCTATGGCTACACCTTC.

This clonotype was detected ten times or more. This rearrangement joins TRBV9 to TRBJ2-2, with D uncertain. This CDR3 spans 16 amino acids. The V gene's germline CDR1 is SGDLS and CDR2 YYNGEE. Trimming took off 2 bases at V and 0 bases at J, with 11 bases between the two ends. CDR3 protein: CASSVQPSANTGELFF. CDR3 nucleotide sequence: TGTGCCAGCAGCGTCCAACCTAGTGCGAACACCGGGGAGCTGTTTTTT.

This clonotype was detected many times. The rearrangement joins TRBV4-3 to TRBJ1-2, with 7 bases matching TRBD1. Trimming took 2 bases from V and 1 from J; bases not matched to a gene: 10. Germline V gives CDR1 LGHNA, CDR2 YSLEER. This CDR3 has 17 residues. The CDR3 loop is CASSQKLGDRSNYGYTF. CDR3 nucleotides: TGCGCCAGCAGCCAAAAATTGGGGGACAGAAGTAACTATGGCTACACCTTC.

The CDR3 DNA sequence: TGCAGCGTTGTGTTTCAGGGGTCTGTCTGGGAGACCCAGTACTTC. It encodes CSVVFQGSVWETQYF. The V and J genes are TRBV29-1 and TRBJ2-5; a weak D match, TRBD1 (6 bases). The V end lost 4 bases, the J end lost 5 bases, and 20 bases lay between the germline ends. The CDR3 runs 15 residues. The germline CDR1 and CDR2 sequences are SQVTM and ANQGSEA.

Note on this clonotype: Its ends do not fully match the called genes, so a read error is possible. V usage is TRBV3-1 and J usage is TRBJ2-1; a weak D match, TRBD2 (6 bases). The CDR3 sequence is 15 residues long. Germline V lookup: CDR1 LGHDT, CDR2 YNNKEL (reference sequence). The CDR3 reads CAGSQVGGNSNEQFF. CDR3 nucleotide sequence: TGTGCCGGCAGCCAAGTTGGAGGGAATAGCAATGAGCAGTTCTTC.

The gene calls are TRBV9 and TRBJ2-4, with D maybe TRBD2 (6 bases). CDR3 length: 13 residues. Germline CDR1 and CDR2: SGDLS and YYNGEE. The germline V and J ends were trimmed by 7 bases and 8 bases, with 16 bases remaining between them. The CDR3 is CASGKWGEDIQYF. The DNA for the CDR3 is TGTGCCAGCGGGAAATGGGGGGAGGACATTCAGTACTTC.

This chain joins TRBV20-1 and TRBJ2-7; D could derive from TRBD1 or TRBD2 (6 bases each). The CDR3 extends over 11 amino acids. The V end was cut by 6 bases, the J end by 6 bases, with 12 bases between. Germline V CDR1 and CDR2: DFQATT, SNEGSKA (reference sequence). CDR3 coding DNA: TGCAGTGCCGTGGGGGGCTCCGAGCAGTACTTC. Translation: CSAVGGSEQYF.

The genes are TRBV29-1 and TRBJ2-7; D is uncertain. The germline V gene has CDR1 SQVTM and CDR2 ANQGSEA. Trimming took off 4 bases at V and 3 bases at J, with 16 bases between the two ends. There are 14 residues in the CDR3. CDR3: CSVARAKTLYEQYF. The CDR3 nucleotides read TGCAGCGTTGCAAGGGCCAAGACCCTCTACGAGCAGTACTTC.

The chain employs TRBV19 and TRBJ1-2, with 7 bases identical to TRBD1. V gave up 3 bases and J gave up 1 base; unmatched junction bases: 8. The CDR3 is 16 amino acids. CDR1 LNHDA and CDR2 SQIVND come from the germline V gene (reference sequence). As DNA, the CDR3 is TGTGCCAGTAGTATGCCCGGGACAGAACATAACTATGGCTACACCTTC. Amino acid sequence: CASSMPGTEHNYGYTF.

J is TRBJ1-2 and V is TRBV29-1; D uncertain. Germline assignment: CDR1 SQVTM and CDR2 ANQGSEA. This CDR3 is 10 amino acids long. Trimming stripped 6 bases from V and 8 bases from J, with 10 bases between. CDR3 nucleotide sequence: TGCAGCGTAGAGAGGGCAGGCTACACCTTC. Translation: CSVERAGYTF. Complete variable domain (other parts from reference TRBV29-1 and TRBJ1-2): SAVISQKPSRDICQRGTSLTIQCQVDSQVTMMFWYRQQPGQSLTLIATANQGSEATYESGFVIDKFPISRPNLTFSTLTVSNMSPEDSSIYLCSVERAGYTFGSGTRLTVV.

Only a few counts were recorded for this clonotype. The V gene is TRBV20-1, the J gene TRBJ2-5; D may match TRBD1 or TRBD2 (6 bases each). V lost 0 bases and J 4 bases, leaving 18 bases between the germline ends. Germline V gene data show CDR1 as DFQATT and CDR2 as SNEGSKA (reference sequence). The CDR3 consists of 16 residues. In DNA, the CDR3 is TGCAGTGCTAGAGATCTGCGCGGGACACGAGGAGAGACCCAGTACTTC. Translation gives CSARDLRGTRGETQYF.

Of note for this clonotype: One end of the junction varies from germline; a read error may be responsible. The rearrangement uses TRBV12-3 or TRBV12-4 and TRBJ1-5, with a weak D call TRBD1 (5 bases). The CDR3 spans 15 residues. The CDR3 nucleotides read TGTGCCAGCAGTTTGGGACCGAGGAGGAATCAGCCCCGGCATTTT. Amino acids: CASSLGPRRNQPRHF.

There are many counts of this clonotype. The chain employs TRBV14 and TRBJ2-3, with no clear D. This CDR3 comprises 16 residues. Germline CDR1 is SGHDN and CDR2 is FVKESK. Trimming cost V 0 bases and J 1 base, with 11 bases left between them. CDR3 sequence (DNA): TGTGCCAGCAGCCAAGATCTCTCTGGGGGCACAGATACGCAGTATTTT. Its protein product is CASSQDLSGGTDTQYF.

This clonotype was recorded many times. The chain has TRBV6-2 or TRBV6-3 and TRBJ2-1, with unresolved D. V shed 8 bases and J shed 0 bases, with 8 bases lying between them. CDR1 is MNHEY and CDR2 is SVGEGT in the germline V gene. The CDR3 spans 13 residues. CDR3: CASGSSSYNEQFF. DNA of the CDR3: TGTGCCAGCGGATCAAGCTCCTACAATGAGCAGTTCTTC.

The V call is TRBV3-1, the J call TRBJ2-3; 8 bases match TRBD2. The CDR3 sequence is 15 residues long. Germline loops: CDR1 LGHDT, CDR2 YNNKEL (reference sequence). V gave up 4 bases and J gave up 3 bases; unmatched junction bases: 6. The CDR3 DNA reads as TGTGCCAGCAGCCCTGGGGAGCGGGGGACAGATACGCAGTATTTT. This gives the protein CASSPGERGTDTQYF.

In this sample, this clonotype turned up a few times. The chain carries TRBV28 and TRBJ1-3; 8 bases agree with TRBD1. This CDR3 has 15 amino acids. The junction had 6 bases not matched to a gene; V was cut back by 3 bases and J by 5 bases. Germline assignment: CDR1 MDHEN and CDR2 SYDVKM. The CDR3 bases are TGTGCCAGCAGTTTTGGAGGACAGGGAAGAAACACCATATATTTT. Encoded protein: CASSFGGQGRNTIYF.

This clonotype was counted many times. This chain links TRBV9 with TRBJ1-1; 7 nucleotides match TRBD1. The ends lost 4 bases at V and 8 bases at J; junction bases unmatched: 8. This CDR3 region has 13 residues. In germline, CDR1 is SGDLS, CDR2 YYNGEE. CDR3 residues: CASSQTGTEEAFF. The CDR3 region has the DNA TGTGCCAGCAGCCAAACCGGGACAGAAGAAGCTTTCTTT.

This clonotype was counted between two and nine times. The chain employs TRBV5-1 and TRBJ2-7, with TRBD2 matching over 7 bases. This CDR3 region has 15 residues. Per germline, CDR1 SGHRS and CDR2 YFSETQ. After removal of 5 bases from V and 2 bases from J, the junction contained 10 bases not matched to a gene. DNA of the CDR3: TGCGCCAGCAGAAGGGAGGGATTTCCTCCCTACGAGCAGTACTTC. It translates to CASRREGFPPYEQYF.

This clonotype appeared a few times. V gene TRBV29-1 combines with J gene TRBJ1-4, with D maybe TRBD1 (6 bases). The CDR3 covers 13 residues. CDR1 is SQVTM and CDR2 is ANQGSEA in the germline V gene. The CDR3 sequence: CRVGRGAGEKLFF. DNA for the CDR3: TGCAGGGTCGGACGGGGGGCAGGCGAAAAACTGTTTTTT.

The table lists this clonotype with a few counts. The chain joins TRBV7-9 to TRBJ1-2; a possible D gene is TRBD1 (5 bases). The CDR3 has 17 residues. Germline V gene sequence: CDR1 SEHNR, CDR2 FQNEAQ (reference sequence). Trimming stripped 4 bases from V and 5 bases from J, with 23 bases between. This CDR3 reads CASSSLWEGTPDYGYTF. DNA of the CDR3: TGTGCCAGCAGCTCCTTATGGGAAGGGACCCCGGATTATGGCTACACCTTC.

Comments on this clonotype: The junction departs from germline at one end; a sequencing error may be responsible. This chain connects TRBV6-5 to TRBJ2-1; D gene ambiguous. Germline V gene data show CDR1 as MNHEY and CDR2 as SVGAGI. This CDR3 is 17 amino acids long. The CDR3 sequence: CTSSYSNLQVPNNEQFF. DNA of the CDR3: TGTACCAGCAGTTACTCGAATTTGCAGGTCCCAAACAATGAGCAGTTCTTC.

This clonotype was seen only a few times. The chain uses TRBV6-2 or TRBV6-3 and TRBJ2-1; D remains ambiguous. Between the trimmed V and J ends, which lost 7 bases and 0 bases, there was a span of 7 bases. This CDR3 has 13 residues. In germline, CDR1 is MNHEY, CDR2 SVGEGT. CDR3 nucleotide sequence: TGTGCCAGCACGGCCTCCTCCTACAATGAGCAGTTCTTC. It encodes CASTASSYNEQFF.